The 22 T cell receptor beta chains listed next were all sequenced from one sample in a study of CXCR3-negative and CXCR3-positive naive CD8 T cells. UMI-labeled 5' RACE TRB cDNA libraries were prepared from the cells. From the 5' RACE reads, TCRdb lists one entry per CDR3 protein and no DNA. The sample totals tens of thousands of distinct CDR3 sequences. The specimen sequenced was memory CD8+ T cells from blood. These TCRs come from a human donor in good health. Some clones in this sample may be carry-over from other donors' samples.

CDR3 region: CSARDQEGRGGLSEQFF. V gene TRBV20-1 combines with J gene TRBJ2-1; checking the TCRdb D call of TRBD2 is not possible without DNA. The CDR3 spans 17 residues. Germline CDR1 reads DFQATT; CDR2 reads SNEGSKA (reference sequence).

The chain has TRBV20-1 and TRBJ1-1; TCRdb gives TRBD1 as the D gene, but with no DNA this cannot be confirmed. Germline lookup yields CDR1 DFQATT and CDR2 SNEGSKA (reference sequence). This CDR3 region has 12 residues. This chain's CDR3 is CRAQGAHTEAFF.

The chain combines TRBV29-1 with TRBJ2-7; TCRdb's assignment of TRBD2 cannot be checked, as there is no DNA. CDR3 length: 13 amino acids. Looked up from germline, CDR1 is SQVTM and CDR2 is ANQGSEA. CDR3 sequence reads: CSVTDPSNWEQYF.

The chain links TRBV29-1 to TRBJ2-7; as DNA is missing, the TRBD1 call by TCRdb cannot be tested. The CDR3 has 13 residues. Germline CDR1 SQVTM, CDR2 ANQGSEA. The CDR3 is CSVRPKGEHEQYF.

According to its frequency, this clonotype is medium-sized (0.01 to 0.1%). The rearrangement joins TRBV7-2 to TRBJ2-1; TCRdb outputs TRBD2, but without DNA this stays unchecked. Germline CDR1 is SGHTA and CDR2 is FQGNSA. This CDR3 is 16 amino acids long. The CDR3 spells CASSILAGGTYNEQFF.

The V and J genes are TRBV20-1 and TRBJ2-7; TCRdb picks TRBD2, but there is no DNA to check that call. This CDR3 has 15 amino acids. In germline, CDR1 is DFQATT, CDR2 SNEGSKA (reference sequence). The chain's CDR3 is CSARRLAGDSYEQYF.

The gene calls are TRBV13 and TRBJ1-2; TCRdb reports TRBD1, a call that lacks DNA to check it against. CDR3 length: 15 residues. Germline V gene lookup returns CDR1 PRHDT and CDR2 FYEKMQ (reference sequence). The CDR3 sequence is CASSTGTGAFYGYTF.

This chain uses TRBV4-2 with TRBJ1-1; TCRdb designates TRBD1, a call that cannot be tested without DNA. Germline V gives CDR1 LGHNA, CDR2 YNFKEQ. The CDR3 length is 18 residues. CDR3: CASSQDWGTGALNTEAFF.

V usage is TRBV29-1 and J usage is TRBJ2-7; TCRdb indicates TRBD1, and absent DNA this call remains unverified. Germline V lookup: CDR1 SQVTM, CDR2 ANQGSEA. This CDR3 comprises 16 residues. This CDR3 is CSVEDLTGGNSYEQYF.

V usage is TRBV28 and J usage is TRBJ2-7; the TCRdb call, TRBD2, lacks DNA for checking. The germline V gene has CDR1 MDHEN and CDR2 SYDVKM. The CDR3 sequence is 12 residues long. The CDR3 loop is CASSPGGLAQYF.

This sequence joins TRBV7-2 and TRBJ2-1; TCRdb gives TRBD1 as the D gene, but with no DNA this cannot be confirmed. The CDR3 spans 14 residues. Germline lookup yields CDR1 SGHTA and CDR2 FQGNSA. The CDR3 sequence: CASSLETGDNEQFF. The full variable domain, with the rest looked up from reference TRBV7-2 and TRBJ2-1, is GAGVSQSPSNKVTEKGKDVELRCDPISGHTALYWYRQSLGQGLEFLIYFQGNSAPDKSGLPSDRFSAERTGGSVSTLTIQRTQQEDSAVYLCASSLETGDNEQFFGPGTRLTVL.

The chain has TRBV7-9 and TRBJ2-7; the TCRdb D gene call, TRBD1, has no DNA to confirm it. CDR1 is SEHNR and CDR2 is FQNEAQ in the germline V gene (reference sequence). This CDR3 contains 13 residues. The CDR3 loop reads CASSRQGAHEQYF.

The CDR3 here is CSVGDTTYEQYF. The gene calls are TRBV29-1 and TRBJ2-7; the TCRdb D gene call, TRBD1, has no DNA to confirm it. The CDR3 covers 12 residues. CDR1 SQVTM and CDR2 ANQGSEA come from the germline V gene.

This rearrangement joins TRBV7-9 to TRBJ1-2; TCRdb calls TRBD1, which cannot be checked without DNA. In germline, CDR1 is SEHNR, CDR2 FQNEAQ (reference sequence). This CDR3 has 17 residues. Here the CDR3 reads CASSRSGDNRSDYGYTF.

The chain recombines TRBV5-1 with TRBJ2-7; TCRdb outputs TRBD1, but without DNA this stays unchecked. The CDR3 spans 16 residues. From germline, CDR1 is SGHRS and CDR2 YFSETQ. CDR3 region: CASSLDPPDTNHEQYF. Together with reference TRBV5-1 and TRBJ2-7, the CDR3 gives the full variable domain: KAGVTQTPRYLIKTRGQQVTLSCSPISGHRSVSWYQQTPGQGLQFLFEYFSETQRNKGNFPGRFSGRQFSNSRSEMNVSTLELGDSALYLCASSLDPPDTNHEQYFGPGTRLTVT.

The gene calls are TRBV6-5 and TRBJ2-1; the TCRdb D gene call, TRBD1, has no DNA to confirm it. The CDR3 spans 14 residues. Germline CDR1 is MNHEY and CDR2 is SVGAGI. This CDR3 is CASSLSGTAPEQFF.

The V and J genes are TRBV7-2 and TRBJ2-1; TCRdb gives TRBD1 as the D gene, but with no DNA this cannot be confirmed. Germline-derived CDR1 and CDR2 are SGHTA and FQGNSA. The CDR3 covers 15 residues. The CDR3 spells CASSLVDGGINEQFF.

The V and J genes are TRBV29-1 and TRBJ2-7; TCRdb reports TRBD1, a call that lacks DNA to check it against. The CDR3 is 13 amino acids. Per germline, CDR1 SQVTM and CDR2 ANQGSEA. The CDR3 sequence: CSGQDTESYEQYF.

The CDR3 sequence is CASSSANQPQHF. V gene TRBV13 combines with J gene TRBJ1-5. Per the germline V gene, CDR1 is PRHDT and CDR2 is FYEKMQ (reference sequence). The CDR3 runs to 12 residues.

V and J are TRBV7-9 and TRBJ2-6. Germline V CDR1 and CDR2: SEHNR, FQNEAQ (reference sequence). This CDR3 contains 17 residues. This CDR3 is CASSLEPRPTGANVLTF.

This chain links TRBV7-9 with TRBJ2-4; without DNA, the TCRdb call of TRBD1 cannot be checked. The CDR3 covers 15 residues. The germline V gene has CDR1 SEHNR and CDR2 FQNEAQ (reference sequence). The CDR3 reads CASSPFPRTQNIQYF.

The CDR3 reads CASSQIAGGTNEQFF. The chain couples TRBV3-1 to TRBJ2-1; TCRdb calls TRBD2, which cannot be checked without DNA. This CDR3 has 15 amino acids. Germline V CDR1 and CDR2: LGHDT, YNNKEL (reference sequence).